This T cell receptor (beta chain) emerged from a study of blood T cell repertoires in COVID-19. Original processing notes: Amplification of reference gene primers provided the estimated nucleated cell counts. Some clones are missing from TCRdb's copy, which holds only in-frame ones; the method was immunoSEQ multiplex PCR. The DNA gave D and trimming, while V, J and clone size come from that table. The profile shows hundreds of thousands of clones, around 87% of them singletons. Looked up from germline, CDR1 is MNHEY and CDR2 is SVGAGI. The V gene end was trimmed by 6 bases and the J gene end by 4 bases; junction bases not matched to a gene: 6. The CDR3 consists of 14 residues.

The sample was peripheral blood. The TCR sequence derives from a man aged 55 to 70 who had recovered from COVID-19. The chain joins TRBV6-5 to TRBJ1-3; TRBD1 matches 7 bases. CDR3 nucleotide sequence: TGTGCCAGCAGGCCGCCGGGACAGGGAAACACCATATATTTT. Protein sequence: CASRPPGQGNTIYF.